This T cell receptor beta chain was sequenced in a study of T cell changes during pregnancy in multiple sclerosis. The CDR3 extends over 17 amino acids. Generated by immunoSEQ multiplex PCR, the TCRdb table keeps only in-frame clones and is missing some. Of around 110,000 clones detected, around 90% appear once; the ten largest clones hold roughly 0.78%. The sequence was collected from a female donor in good health, enrolled as a control in a pregnancy study. The chain has TRBV1 and TRBJ2-5; TRBD2, as called in the table, went unchecked against the DNA. TRBV1 is an annotated pseudogene. This material consisted of peripheral blood, taken in the third trimester of pregnancy. CDR3 sequence reads: CTSSQGYELARSETQYF. CDR3 in DNA: TGCACCAGCAGCCAAGGGTATGAACTAGCTCGCTCCGAGACCCAGTACTTC.